Listed below are T cell receptor beta chains from one sample, sequenced in a study of blood T cell repertoires in COVID-19. Generated by immunoSEQ multiplex PCR, the TCRdb table keeps only in-frame clones and is missing some. The data contain about 220,000 clones, 88% of them singletons. The sample was PBMCs or T cells enriched from blood (not recorded which). These receptors all stem from a woman aged 30 to 39 who had recovered from COVID-19. Both conserved end residues are part of each CDR3. The order of the fields is J gene, clone size, V gene, D gene, CDR3 protein, CDR3 DNA. D genes are given only for firm matches. Clone sizes are given selectively: once, few, many, or a class where the clone is expanded.

J: TRBJ2-1
size: NA
V: TRBV6-5
D: TRBD1
CDR3: CASRVWGTGYNEQFF
DNA: TGTGCCAGCAGGGTGTGGGGGACAGGGTACAATGAGCAGTTCTTC

J: TRBJ1-1
size: NA
V: TRBV12-3/TRBV12-4
D: TRBD1
CDR3: CASSLTRGLRAFF
DNA: TGTGCCAGCAGTTTAACCAGGGGGCTAAGGGCTTTCTTT

J: TRBJ1-1
size: NA
V: TRBV29-1
D: NA
CDR3: CSVEGGDGWNTEAFF
DNA: TGCAGCGTTGAAGGGGGCGATGGATGGAACACTGAAGCTTTCTTT

J: TRBJ1-2
size: NA
V: TRBV5-1
D: NA
CDR3: CASSRTAVEGYTF
DNA: TGCGCCAGCAGCCGCACGGCGGTGGAGGGCTACACCTTC

J: TRBJ2-7
size: NA
V: TRBV7-9
D: NA
CDR3: CASSFRTAGEQYF
DNA: TGTGCCAGCAGCTTTAGGACAGCGGGGGAGCAGTACTTC

J: TRBJ1-1
size: NA
V: TRBV5-4
D: NA
CDR3: CASSLSGTEAFF
DNA: TGTGCCAGCAGCTTGTCGGGCACTGAAGCTTTCTTT

J: TRBJ2-1
size: few
V: TRBV29-1
D: NA
CDR3: CSVETGRTYNEQFF
DNA: TGCAGCGTTGAAACAGGCAGAACCTACAATGAGCAGTTCTTC

J: TRBJ1-3
size: NA
V: TRBV4-2
D: TRBD1
CDR3: CASSQGGQGNTIYF
DNA: TGTGCCAGCAGCCAAGGTGGACAGGGGAACACCATATATTTT

J: TRBJ2-2
size: NA
V: TRBV4-3
D: TRBD1
CDR3: CASSPQGAVAGELFF
DNA: TGCGCCAGCAGCCCTCAGGGGGCGGTGGCCGGGGAGCTGTTTTTT

J: TRBJ1-2
size: NA
V: TRBV10-3
D: TRBD1
CDR3: CAISESNTGDGYTF
DNA: TGTGCCATCAGTGAGTCGAATACAGGGGATGGCTACACCTTC

J: TRBJ2-5
size: NA
V: TRBV2
D: NA
CDR3: CASSEGNSEAETQYF
DNA: TGTGCCAGCAGTGAAGGTAACAGTGAAGCCGAGACCCAGTACTTC

J: TRBJ1-1
size: NA
V: TRBV19
D: NA
CDR3: CASSFLRRTAGGEAFF
DNA: TGTGCCAGTAGTTTCCTTAGGAGAACAGCCGGAGGTGAAGCTTTCTTT

J: TRBJ2-7
size: NA
V: TRBV5-4
D: NA
CDR3: CAPPRGRVVDEQYF
DNA: TGTGCTCCTCCGCGGGGCAGGGTGGTCGACGAGCAGTACTTC

J: TRBJ1-2
size: once
V: TRBV11-2
D: TRBD1
CDR3: CASSRDRSYGYTF
DNA: TGTGCCAGCAGCCGGGACAGATCCTATGGCTACACCTTC

J: TRBJ1-3
size: once
V: TRBV6-1
D: NA
CDR3: CASSERQSSGNTIYF
DNA: TGTGCCAGCAGTGAACGACAGAGCTCTGGAAACACCATATATTTT